These 21 T cell receptor beta chains originate from one sample sequenced in a study of cytomegalovirus exposure and HLA in healthy donors. It was with 60 Vbeta and 13 Jbeta primers that the PCR ran. Here immunoSEQ multiplex PCR was the method, and the copy in TCRdb shows in-frame clones only, minus some. The sample holds more than 75,000 clones. Sequencing was performed on PBMCs. Source of these receptors: a man aged 45-60 years in good health and CMV-seropositive.

This chain joins TRBV23-1 and TRBJ1-5; D is perhaps TRBD1 (5 bases). TRBV23-1 is an open reading frame, and its role is uncertain. Deletions cut 6 bases from V and 4 bases from J, with 10 bases between. This CDR3 spans 13 amino acids. The chain's CDR3 is CASSRRTNQPQHF. CDR3 coding DNA: TGCGCCAGCAGCCGACGGACAAATCAGCCCCAGCATTTT.

This rearrangement joins TRBV27 to TRBJ2-1; 14 bases map to TRBD2. This CDR3 has 15 amino acids. J lost 9 bases, V lost 3 bases, and 4 bases had no gene match. Germline V lookup: CDR1 MNHEY, CDR2 SMNVEV (reference sequence). Written as DNA, the CDR3 is TGTGCCAGCAGTTTGGGACTAGCGGGAGTAAGTGAGCAGTTCTTC. This gives the protein CASSLGLAGVSEQFF.

To note about this clone: Other DNA variants within this sample encode the same CDR3. The J gene is TRBJ1-1, the V gene TRBV19; weak D call: TRBD1 (5 bases). V lost 3 bases and J 1 base, leaving 6 bases between the germline ends. Germline assignment: CDR1 LNHDA and CDR2 SQIVND (reference sequence). The CDR3 contains 13 residues. In DNA form, the CDR3 reads TGTGCCAGTAGTATCAGGGAGAACACTGAAGCTTTCTTT. It specifies CASSIRENTEAFF. The entire variable domain, with the rest obtained from reference TRBV19 and TRBJ1-1, is as follows: DGGITQSPKYLFRKEGQNVTLSCEQNLNHDAMYWYRQDPGQGLRLIYYSQIVNDFQKGDIAEGYSVSREKKESFPLTVTSAQKNPTAFYLCASSIRENTEAFFGQGTRLTVV.

Regarding this clone: Mismatch with germline at one junction end may stem from a read error. The CDR3: CASTLGTSGSKGQFF. In nucleotides, the CDR3 is TGTGCCAGCACTTTAGGGACTAGCGGGAGCAAGGGGCAGTTCTTC. V usage is TRBV28 and J usage is TRBJ2-1, with 14 bases matching TRBD2. The CDR3 has 15 amino acids. Germline CDR1 and CDR2: MDHEN and SYDVKM.

The chain links TRBV5-6 to TRBJ1-2; 7 positions match TRBD1. The CDR3 is made up of 12 amino acids. Germline values: CDR1 SGHDT, CDR2 YYEEEE. J gave up 12 bases and V 4 bases, and 9 bases lay outside the gene matches. The CDR3 region has the DNA TGTGCCAGCAGCCGTTCTGACAGGGAGGACACCTTC. It is translated as CASSRSDREDTF.

This CDR3 reads CASSEAGDHTEAFF. The CDR3 DNA sequence: TGTGCCAGCAGTGAGGCAGGGGACCACACTGAAGCTTTCTTT. V is TRBV2 and J is TRBJ1-1, with TRBD1 as a possible D gene (6 bases). Trimming took 3 bases from V and 3 from J, leaving 11 bases between them. Germline V gene lookup returns CDR1 SNHLY and CDR2 FYNNEI. This CDR3 is built from 14 residues.

The genes are TRBV27 and TRBJ1-2; 9 bases are a match to TRBD1. The CDR3 runs to 16 residues. V gave up 4 bases and J gave up 7 bases; unmatched junction bases: 13. The germline V gene has CDR1 MNHEY and CDR2 SMNVEV (reference sequence). The CDR3 DNA reads TGTGCCAGCAGTTCGACAGGGGGAAAGTCAGGTAGTGGCTACACCTTC. Translating gives CASSSTGGKSGSGYTF.

The J gene is TRBJ2-1, the V gene TRBV30; weak D call: TRBD2 (6 bases). This CDR3 contains 16 residues. Germline-derived CDR1 and CDR2 are GTSNPN and SVGIG (reference sequence). Deletions cut 0 bases from V and 3 bases from J, with 15 bases between. The CDR3 region is CAWSVGGTGIYNEQFF. For the CDR3, the DNA is TGTGCCTGGAGTGTAGGCGGGACTGGAATCTACAATGAGCAGTTCTTC.

The chain links TRBV6-6 to TRBJ1-1, with 9 bases matching TRBD1. CDR3 length: 14 residues. The V segment lost 4 bases and the J segment 2 bases; nucleotides outside the gene matches: 2. The germline CDR1 and CDR2 sequences are MNHNY and SVGAGI (reference sequence). CDR3 sequence: CASSSQGANTEAFF. CDR3 in DNA: TGTGCCAGCAGTTCACAGGGGGCTAACACTGAAGCTTTCTTT.

This chain joins TRBV28 and TRBJ1-2; a weak D match, TRBD1 (6 bases). The CDR3 loop spans 14 amino acids. Trimming removed 2 bases at V and 4 bases at J, with 11 bases between. Germline V gene data show CDR1 as MDHEN and CDR2 as SYDVKM. CDR3 nucleotides: TGTGCCAGCAGTTTAGAACAGGGCCTCTATGGCTACACCTTC. Encoded protein: CASSLEQGLYGYTF.

The V and J genes are TRBV4-1 and TRBJ1-1; tentatively, D is TRBD1 (6 bases). Germline CDR1 and CDR2: MGHRA and YSYEKL. V lost 4 bases, J lost 9 bases, and 15 bases lay in between. This CDR3 is 13 amino acids long. CDR3 sequence reads: CASSLVHREKAFF. In nucleotides, the CDR3 is TGCGCCAGCAGCCTTGTGCACAGGGAAAAAGCTTTCTTT.

This rearrangement joins TRBV20-1 to TRBJ2-3; D perhaps matches TRBD2 (5 bases). Germline V gives CDR1 DFQATT, CDR2 SNEGSKA (reference sequence). The ends were cut back, 8 bases at V and 10 bases at J, with 16 bases in the middle. This CDR3 contains 11 residues. The CDR3 nucleotides are TGCAGTATGTCACCGGACTTTTCGCAGTATTTT. Amino acid sequence: CSMSPDFSQYF.

This chain connects TRBV25-1 to TRBJ2-7, with D possibly matching TRBD1 (5 bases). CDR3 size: 12 residues. The V gene's germline CDR1 is MGHDK and CDR2 SYGVNS. V was clipped by 5 bases and J by 4 bases, with 9 bases between them. The CDR3 here is CASSRQNYEQYF. The CDR3 coding sequence is TGTGCCAGCAGTAGACAGAATTACGAGCAGTACTTC.

V gene TRBV30 combines with J gene TRBJ2-3, with TRBD1 matching 7 bases. V shed 2 bases and J 7 bases; nucleotides not matched to a gene: 3. The CDR3 contains 12 residues. The germline V gene encodes CDR1 GTSNPN and CDR2 SVGIG (reference sequence). CDR3 residues: CAWSLGQNTQYF. The CDR3 DNA sequence: TGTGCCTGGAGTTTGGGACAGAATACGCAGTATTTT.

This chain connects TRBV28 to TRBJ1-2; D ambiguous. This CDR3 region has 14 residues. Germline-derived CDR1 and CDR2 are MDHEN and SYDVKM. V was clipped by 5 bases and J by 0 bases, with 10 bases between them. CDR3 DNA: TGTGCCAGCAGTAGCCCCGAAGCTAACTATGGCTACACCTTC. Protein sequence: CASSSPEANYGYTF.

The gene calls are TRBV5-5 and TRBJ2-6, with a possible D match to TRBD2 (5 bases). The CDR3 extends over 18 amino acids. Germline V lookup: CDR1 SGHKS, CDR2 YYEKEE (reference sequence). Between the trimmed V and J ends, which lost 2 bases and 2 bases, there was a span of 17 bases. CDR3 sequence (DNA): TGTGCCAGCAGCTTTGGAGGACTGAAGGGCACTGGGGCCAACGTCCTGACTTTC. Translating it yields CASSFGGLKGTGANVLTF.

The chain joins TRBV28 to TRBJ1-2, with D possibly being TRBD1 (5 bases). Trimming took off 10 bases at V and 5 bases at J, with 14 bases between the two ends. The germline V gene encodes CDR1 MDHEN and CDR2 SYDVKM. This CDR3 has 12 amino acids. CDR3 bases: TGTGCCACCCCGGCGGGGGGGTATGGCTACACCTTC. Translated, it gives CATPAGGYGYTF.

The J gene is TRBJ1-1, the V gene TRBV4-1, with TRBD1 matching 8 bases. CDR1 MGHRA and CDR2 YSYEKL come from the germline V gene. J was trimmed by 2 bases and V by 4 bases; bases with no gene match: 6. There are 15 residues in the CDR3. CDR3 sequence (DNA): TGCGCCAGCAGCCGAGGACAGGGACCAAACACTGAAGCTTTCTTT. Residues: CASSRGQGPNTEAFF.

This rearrangement joins TRBV7-9 to TRBJ2-3, with 8 bases aligning to TRBD1. Germline V lookup: CDR1 SEHNR, CDR2 FQNEAQ (reference sequence). J was trimmed by 8 bases and V by 1 base; bases with no gene match: 8. CDR3 length: 15 amino acids. CDR3 residues: CASSLERRQGATQYF. CDR3 nucleotides: TGTGCCAGCAGCTTAGAACGGCGGCAGGGGGCTACGCAGTATTTT.

The chain combines TRBV5-1 with TRBJ2-3; 7 nucleotides align to TRBD2. The trim removed 10 bases at V and 0 bases at J, leaving 14 bases unmatched. Looked up from germline, CDR1 is SGHRS and CDR2 is YFSETQ. The CDR3 consists of 16 residues. CDR3 nucleotides: TGCGCCTCCTTGCGGGGGAACGCGGGTAGCACAGATACGCAGTATTTT. Translating gives CASLRGNAGSTDTQYF.

The rearrangement joins TRBV19 to TRBJ1-1; possibly TRBD1 for D (5 bases). V was clipped by 10 bases and J by 3 bases, with 15 bases between them. The CDR3 extends over 13 amino acids. Germline CDR1 and CDR2: LNHDA and SQIVND (reference sequence). The CDR3 protein is CATKGQTDTEAFF. The CDR3 DNA is TGTGCCACTAAGGGGCAGACGGACACTGAAGCTTTCTTT.